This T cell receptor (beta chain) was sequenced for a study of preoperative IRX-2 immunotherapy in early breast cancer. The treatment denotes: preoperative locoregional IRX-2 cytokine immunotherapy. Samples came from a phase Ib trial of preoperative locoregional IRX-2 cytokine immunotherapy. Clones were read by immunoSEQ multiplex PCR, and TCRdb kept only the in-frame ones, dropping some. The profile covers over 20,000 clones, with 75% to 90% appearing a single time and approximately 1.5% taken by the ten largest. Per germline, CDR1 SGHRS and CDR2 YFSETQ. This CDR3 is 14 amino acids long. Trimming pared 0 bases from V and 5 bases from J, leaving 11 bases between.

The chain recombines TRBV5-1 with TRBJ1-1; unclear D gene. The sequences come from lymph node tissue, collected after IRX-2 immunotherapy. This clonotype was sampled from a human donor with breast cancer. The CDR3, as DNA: TGCGCCAGCAGCTTGGGGACCGATAGAACTGAAGCTTTCTTT. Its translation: CASSLGTDRTEAFF.